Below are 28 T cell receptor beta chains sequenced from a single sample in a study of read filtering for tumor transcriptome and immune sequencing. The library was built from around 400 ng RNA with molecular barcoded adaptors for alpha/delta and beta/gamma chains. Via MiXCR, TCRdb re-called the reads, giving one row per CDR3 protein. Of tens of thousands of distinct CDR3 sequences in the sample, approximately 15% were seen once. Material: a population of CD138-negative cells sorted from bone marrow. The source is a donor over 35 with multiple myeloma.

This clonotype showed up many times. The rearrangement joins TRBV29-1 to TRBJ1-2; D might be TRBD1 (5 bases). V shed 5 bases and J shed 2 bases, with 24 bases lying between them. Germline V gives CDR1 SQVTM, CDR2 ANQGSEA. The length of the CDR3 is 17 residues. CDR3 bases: TGCAGCGTTCTCCCTGGTCAGGGCACCTTGGTAAACTATGGCTACACCTTC. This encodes CSVLPGQGTLVNYGYTF.

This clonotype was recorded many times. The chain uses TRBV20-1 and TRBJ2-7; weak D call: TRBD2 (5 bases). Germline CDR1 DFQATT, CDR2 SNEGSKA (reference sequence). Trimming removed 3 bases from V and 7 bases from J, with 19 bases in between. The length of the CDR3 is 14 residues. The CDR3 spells CSARGPGPQREQYF. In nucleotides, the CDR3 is TGCAGTGCTAGGGGTCCAGGCCCTCAGCGGGAGCAGTACTTC.

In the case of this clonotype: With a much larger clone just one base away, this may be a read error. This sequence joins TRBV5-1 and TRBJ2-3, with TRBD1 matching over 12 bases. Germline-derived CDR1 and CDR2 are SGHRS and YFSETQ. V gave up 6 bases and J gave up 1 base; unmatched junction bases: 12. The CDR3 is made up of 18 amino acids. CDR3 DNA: TGCGCCAGCAACATCTCCGGGACAGGGGGCTTTGGCACAGATACGCAGTATTTT. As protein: CASNISGTGGFGTDTQYF.

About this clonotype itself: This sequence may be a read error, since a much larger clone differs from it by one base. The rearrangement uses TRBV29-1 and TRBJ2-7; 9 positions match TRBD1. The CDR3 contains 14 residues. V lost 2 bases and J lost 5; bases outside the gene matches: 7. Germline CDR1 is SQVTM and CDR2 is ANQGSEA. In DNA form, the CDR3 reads TGCAGCGTTGAACGCGGGACAGGGAAGCACGAGCAGTACTTC. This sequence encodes CSVERGTGKHEQYF.

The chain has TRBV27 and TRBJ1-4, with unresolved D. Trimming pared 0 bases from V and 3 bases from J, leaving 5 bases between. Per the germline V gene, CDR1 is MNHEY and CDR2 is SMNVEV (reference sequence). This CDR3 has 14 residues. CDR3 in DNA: TGTGCCAGCAGTTTATCAGTCGCTAATGAAAAACTGTTTTTT. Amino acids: CASSLSVANEKLFF.

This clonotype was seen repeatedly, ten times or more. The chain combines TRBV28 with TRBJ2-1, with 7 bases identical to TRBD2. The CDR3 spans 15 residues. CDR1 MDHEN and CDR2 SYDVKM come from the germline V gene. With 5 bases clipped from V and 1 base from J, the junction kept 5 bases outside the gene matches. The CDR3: CASSELARSYNEQFF. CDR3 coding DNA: TGTGCCAGCAGTGAACTAGCGCGATCCTACAATGAGCAGTTCTTC. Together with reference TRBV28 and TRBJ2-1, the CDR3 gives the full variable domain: DVKVTQSSRYLVKRTGEKVFLECVQDMDHENMFWYRQDPGLGLRLIYFSYDVKMKEKGDIPEGYSVSREKKERFSLILESASTNQTSMYLCASSELARSYNEQFFGPGTRLTVL.

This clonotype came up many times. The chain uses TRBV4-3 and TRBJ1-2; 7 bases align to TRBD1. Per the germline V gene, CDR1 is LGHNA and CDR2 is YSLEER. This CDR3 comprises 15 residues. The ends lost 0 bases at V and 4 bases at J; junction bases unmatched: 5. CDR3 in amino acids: CASSQDSGQSYGYTF. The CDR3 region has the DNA TGCGCCAGCAGCCAAGATTCGGGACAGTCCTATGGCTACACCTTC.

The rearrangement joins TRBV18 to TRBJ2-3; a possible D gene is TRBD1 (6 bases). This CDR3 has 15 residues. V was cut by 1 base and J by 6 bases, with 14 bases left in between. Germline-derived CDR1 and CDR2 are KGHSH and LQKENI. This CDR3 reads CASSPLQGRSDTQYF. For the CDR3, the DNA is TGTGCCAGCTCACCACTACAGGGAAGGTCTGATACGCAGTATTTT.

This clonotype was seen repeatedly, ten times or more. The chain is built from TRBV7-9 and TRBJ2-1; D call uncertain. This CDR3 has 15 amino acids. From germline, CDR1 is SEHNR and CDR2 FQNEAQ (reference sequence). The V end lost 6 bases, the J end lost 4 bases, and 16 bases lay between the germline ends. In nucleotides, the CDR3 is TGTGCCAGCAGTTCCGCGGCCTCCTCATACAATGAGCAGTTCTTC. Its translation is CASSSAASSYNEQFF.

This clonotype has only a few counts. The CDR3 region is CASSAYVGSNQPQHF. For the CDR3, the DNA is TGTGCCAGCAGTGCCTATGTGGGGAGCAATCAGCCCCAGCATTTT. The chain employs TRBV6-5 and TRBJ1-5; no firm D call. The CDR3 contains 15 residues. V lost 5 bases, J lost 1 base, and 12 bases lay in between. Germline-derived CDR1 and CDR2 are MNHEY and SVGAGI.

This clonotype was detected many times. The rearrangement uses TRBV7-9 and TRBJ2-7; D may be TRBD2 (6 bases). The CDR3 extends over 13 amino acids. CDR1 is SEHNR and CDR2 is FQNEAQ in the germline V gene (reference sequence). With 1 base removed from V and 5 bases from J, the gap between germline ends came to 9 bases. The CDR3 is CASSLVAGHEQYF. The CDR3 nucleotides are TGTGCCAGCAGCTTAGTGGCGGGGCACGAGCAGTACTTC.

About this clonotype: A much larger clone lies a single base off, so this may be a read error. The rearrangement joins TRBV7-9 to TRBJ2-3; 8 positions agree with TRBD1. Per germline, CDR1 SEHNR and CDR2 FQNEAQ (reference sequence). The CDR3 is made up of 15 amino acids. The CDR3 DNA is TGTGCCAGCAGCCAAGACAGGGGTAGCACAGATACGCAGTGTTTT. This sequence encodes CASSQDRGSTDTQCF.

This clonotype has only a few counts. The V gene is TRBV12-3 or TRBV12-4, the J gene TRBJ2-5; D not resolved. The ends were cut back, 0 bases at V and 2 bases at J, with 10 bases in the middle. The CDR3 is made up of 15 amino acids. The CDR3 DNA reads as TGTGCCAGCAGTTTAGCGGGCACCAGGCAAGAGACCCAGTACTTC. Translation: CASSLAGTRQETQYF.

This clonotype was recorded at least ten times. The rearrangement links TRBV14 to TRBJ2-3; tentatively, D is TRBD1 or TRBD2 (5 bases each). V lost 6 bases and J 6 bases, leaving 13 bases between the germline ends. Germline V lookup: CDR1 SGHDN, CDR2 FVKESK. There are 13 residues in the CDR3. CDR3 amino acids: CASSWDLKDTQYF. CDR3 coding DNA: TGTGCCAGCAGTTGGGACCTGAAGGATACGCAGTATTTT.

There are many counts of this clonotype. The CDR3 region is CSGRWSEQFF. The CDR3 DNA reads TGCAGCGGACGGTGGAGTGAGCAGTTCTTC. The chain recombines TRBV29-1 with TRBJ2-1, with unresolved D. The CDR3 is 10 residues long. Germline CDR1 SQVTM, CDR2 ANQGSEA. Trimming left V 7 bases short and J 9 bases short, with 10 bases between.

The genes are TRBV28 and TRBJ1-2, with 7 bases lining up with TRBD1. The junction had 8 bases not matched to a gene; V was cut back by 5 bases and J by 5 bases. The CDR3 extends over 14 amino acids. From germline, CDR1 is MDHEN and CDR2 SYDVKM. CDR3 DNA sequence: TGTGCCAGCAGTGGTTCGACAGGGAGGTATGGCTACACCTTC. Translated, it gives CASSGSTGRYGYTF.

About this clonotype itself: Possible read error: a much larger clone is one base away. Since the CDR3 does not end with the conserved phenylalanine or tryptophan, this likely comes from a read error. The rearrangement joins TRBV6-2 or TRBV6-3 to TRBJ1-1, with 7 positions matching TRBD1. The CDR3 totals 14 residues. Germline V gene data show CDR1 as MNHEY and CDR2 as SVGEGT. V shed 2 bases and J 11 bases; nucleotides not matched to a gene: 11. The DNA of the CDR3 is TGTGCCAGCAGTTACGAATACGACAGGGCGGGTGCTTTCTCT. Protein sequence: CASSYEYDRAGAFS.

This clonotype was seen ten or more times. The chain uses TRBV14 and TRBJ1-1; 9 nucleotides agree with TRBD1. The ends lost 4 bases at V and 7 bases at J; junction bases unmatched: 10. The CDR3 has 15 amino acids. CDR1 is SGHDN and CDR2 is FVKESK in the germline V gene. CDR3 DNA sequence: TGTGCCAGCAGCCGCAACAGGGGGCTAGTCGGTGAAGCTTTCTTT. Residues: CASSRNRGLVGEAFF.

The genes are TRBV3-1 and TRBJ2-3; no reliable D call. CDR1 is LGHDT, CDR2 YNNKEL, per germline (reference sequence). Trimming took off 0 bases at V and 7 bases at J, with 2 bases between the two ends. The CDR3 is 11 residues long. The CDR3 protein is CASSQDNTQYF. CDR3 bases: TGTGCCAGCAGCCAAGATAATACGCAGTATTTT.

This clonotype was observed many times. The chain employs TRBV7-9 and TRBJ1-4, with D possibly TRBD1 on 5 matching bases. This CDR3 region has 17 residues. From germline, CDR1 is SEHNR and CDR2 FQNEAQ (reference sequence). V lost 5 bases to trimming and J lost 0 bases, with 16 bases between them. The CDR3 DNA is TGTGCCAGCAGCATTCGACAGAATCCTGCAACTAATGAAAAACTGTTTTTT. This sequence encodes CASSIRQNPATNEKLFF.

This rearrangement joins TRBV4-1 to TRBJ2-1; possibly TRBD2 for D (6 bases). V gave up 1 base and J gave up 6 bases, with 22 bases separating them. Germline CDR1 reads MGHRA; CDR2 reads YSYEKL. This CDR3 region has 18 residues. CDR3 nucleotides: TGCGCCAGCAGCCAAGGGGGGGAACGGGGCCTAATTTTCAATGAGCAGTTCTTC. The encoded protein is CASSQGGERGLIFNEQFF.

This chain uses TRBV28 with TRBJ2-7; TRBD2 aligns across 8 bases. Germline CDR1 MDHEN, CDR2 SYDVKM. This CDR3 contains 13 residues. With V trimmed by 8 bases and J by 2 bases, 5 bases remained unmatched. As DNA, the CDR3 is TGTGCCAGCCTACTAGCGGCGACCTACGAGCAGTACTTC. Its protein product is CASLLAATYEQYF. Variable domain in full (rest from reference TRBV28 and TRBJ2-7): DVKVTQSSRYLVKRTGEKVFLECVQDMDHENMFWYRQDPGLGLRLIYFSYDVKMKEKGDIPEGYSVSREKKERFSLILESASTNQTSMYLCASLLAATYEQYFGPGTRLTVT.

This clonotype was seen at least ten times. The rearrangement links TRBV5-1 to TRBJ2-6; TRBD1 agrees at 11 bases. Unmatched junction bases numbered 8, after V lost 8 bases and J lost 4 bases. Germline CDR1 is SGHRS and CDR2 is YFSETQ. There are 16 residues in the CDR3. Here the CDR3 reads CASRDRGSLGANVLTF. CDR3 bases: TGCGCCAGTCGGGACAGGGGGTCCCTCGGGGCCAACGTCCTGACTTTC.

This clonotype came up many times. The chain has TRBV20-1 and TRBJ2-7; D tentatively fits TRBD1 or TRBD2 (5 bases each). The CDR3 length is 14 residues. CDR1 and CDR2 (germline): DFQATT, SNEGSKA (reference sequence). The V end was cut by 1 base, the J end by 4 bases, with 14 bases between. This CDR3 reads CSARGPGAFYEQYF. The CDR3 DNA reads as TGCAGTGCTAGAGGGCCCGGGGCCTTTTACGAGCAGTACTTC.

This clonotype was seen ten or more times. The CDR3, as DNA: TGTGCCAGCATATCGGGACAGGCCGGCTATGGCTACACCTTC. Its protein product is CASISGQAGYGYTF. The chain combines TRBV28 with TRBJ1-2, with 8 bases aligning to TRBD1. With V trimmed by 7 bases and J by 4 bases, 8 bases remained unmatched. Germline CDR1 is MDHEN and CDR2 is SYDVKM. CDR3 length: 14 amino acids.

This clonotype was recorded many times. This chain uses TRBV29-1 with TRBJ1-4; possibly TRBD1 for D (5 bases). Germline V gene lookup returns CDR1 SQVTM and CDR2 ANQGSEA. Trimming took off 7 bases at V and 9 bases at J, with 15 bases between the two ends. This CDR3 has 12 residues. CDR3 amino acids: CSATEKGQKLFF. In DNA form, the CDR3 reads TGCAGCGCGACAGAAAAGGGGCAAAAACTGTTTTTT.

Written as DNA, the CDR3 is TGTGCCAGCACGGTCAGCGAGAAGAGGGGAGAGACCCAGTACTTC. Amino acid sequence: CASTVSEKRGETQYF. The chain joins TRBV2 to TRBJ2-5; TRBD1 or TRBD2 may be the D gene (5 bases each). CDR1 SNHLY and CDR2 FYNNEI come from the germline V gene. Trimming removed 7 bases from V and 4 bases from J, with 19 bases in between. The CDR3 has 15 residues.

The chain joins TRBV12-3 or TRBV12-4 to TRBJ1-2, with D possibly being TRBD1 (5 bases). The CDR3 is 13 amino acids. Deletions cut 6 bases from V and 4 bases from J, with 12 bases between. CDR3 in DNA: TGTGCCAGCAGCCGTGGGGGGACCTATGGCTACACCTTC. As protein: CASSRGGTYGYTF.